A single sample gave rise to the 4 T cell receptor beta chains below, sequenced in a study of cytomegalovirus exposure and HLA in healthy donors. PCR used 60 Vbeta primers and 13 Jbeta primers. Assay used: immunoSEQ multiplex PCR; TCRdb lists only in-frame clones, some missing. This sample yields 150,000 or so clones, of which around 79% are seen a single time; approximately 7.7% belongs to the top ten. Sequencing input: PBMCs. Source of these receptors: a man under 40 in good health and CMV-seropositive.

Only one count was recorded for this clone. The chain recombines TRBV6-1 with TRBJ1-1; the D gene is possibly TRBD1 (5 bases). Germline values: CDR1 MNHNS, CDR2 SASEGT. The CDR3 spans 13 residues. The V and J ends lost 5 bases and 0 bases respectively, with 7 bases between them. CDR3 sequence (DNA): TGTGCCAGCAGTCAGGGTATGAACACTGAAGCTTTCTTT. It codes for CASSQGMNTEAFF.

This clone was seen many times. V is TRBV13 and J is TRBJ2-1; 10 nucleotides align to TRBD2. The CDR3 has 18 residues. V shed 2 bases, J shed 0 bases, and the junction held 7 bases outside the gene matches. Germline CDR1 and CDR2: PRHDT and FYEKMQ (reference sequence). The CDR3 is CASSLSGRAQSSYNEQFF. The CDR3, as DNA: TGTGCCAGCAGCTTAAGCGGGAGGGCGCAGAGCTCCTACAATGAGCAGTTCTTC. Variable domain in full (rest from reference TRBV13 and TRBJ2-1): AAGVIQSPRHLIKEKRETATLKCYPIPRHDTVYWYQQGPGQDPQFLISFYEKMQSDKGSIPDRFSAQQFSDYHSELNMSSLELGDSALYFCASSLSGRAQSSYNEQFFGPGTRLTVL.

The CDR3 reads CASSFRRENYGYTF. CDR3 in DNA: TGTGCCAGCAGTTTCCGACGGGAGAACTATGGCTACACCTTC. The rearrangement links TRBV27 to TRBJ1-2, with no clear D. The CDR3 consists of 14 residues. Trimming left V 3 bases short and J 2 bases short, with 10 bases between. Germline values: CDR1 MNHEY, CDR2 SMNVEV (reference sequence).

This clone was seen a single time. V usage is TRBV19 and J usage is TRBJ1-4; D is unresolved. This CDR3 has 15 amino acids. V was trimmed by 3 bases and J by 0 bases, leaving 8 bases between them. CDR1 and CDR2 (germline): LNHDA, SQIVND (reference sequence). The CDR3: CASSISAATNEKLFF. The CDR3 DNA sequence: TGTGCCAGTAGTATCAGCGCCGCAACTAATGAAAAACTGTTTTTT. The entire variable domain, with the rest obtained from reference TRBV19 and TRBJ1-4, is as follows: DGGITQSPKYLFRKEGQNVTLSCEQNLNHDAMYWYRQDPGQGLRLIYYSQIVNDFQKGDIAEGYSVSREKKESFPLTVTSAQKNPTAFYLCASSISAATNEKLFFGSGTQLSVL.